The 21 T cell receptor beta chains below all came from one sample that was sequenced in a study of early T cells in non-severe SARS-CoV-2 infection. From the 5' RACE reads, TCRdb called clonotypes with MiXCR, one entry per CDR3 protein. The table lists 45,000 to 55,000 distinct CDR3 sequences, 6.2% of them singletons, with about 3.9% in the top ten. Sequencing was performed on whole blood. All receptors derive from an adult who was a healthcare worker with PCR-confirmed SARS-CoV-2 infection or an uninfected control (not recorded which).

The V call is TRBV7-2, the J call TRBJ2-3, with 10 nucleotides matching TRBD2. This CDR3 region has 15 residues. CDR1 and CDR2 from the germline V gene are SGHTA and FQGNSA. The V gene end was trimmed by 5 bases and the J gene end by 4 bases; junction bases not matched to a gene: 6. DNA for the CDR3: TGTGCCAGCAGCCCCCGTAGCGGGGGGCCAGATACGCAGTATTTT. This codes for CASSPRSGGPDTQYF.

This clonotype was detected many times. The V gene is TRBV7-2, the J gene TRBJ1-1; D unclear. The germline CDR1 and CDR2 sequences are SGHTA and FQGNSA. V lost 5 bases and J 1 base, leaving 11 bases between the germline ends. The CDR3 is made up of 14 amino acids. CDR3 in amino acids: CASSLHSANTEAFF. As DNA, the CDR3 is TGTGCCAGCAGCCTACACTCTGCGAACACTGAAGCTTTCTTT.

This clonotype was found many times. V usage is TRBV28 and J usage is TRBJ2-6, with 9 bases aligning to TRBD1. CDR1 MDHEN and CDR2 SYDVKM come from the germline V gene. V shed 10 bases, J shed 1 base, and the junction held 11 bases outside the gene matches. The CDR3 covers 17 residues. The CDR3 region has the DNA TGTGCCACCCTAGGGACAGGGAAAAGTTCTGGGGCCAACGTCCTGACTTTC. Residues: CATLGTGKSSGANVLTF.

This clonotype was seen many times. The CDR3 DNA is TGTGCCAGCAGCTTAGTGTTCTGGTTACAGGATGATGGGGAAGGGCAAGAGACCCAGTACTTC. The encoded protein is CASSLVFWLQDDGEGQETQYF. This chain links TRBV7-9 with TRBJ2-5; weak D call: TRBD1 (5 bases). This CDR3 spans 21 amino acids. V shed 1 base and J shed 2 bases, with 29 bases lying between them. Germline V gene data show CDR1 as SEHNR and CDR2 as FQNEAQ (reference sequence).

On this clonotype: This may be a read error: a much more frequent sequence differs by one nucleotide. It is likely a read error, because the conserved phenylalanine at the end of the CDR3 is missing. The rearrangement links TRBV2 to TRBJ2-2; 11 bases map to TRBD1. J gave up 8 bases and V 3 bases, and 5 bases lay outside the gene matches. Germline V gene data show CDR1 as SNHLY and CDR2 as FYNNEI. CDR3 length equals 15 residues. CDR3 region: CASSDGTGGLGELFS. The DNA for the CDR3 is TGTGCCAGCAGTGATGGGACAGGGGGACTAGGGGAGCTGTTTTCT.

This clonotype came up many times. The V gene is TRBV20-1, the J gene TRBJ2-5; D possibly uses TRBD1 or TRBD2 (5 bases each). CDR3 length equals 14 residues. Germline V lookup: CDR1 DFQATT, CDR2 SNEGSKA (reference sequence). Deletions cut 0 bases from V and 1 base from J, with 9 bases between. The CDR3 loop reads CSAREGRAQETQYF. For the CDR3, the DNA is TGCAGTGCTAGAGAGGGGCGGGCCCAAGAGACCCAGTACTTC.

The table lists this clonotype with a few counts. The chain has TRBV7-2 and TRBJ2-5, with 8 bases aligning to TRBD1. V dropped 5 bases and J dropped 4; count of bases not matched to a gene: 6. The germline gives CDR1 SGHTA, CDR2 FQGNSA. This CDR3 is 14 amino acids long. CDR3 sequence reads: CASSPPTGVETQYF. Here the CDR3 DNA reads TGTGCCAGCAGCCCCCCGACAGGGGTAGAGACCCAGTACTTC.

A few counts support this clonotype. The V and J genes are TRBV13 and TRBJ2-7; D unresolved. The CDR3 covers 13 residues. The V and J ends lost 4 bases and 6 bases respectively, with 13 bases between them. CDR1 is PRHDT and CDR2 is FYEKMQ in the germline V gene (reference sequence). The DNA of the CDR3 is TGTGCCAGCAGCTCGGCAAGTTTCGGCGAGCAGTACTTC. Protein sequence: CASSSASFGEQYF.

This clonotype has a handful of counts. The chain employs TRBV12-3 or TRBV12-4 and TRBJ1-5, with 8 bases fitting TRBD1. The CDR3 extends over 16 amino acids. V trimming: 6 bases; J trimming: 3 bases; junction bases outside the gene matches: 10. The CDR3 loop reads CASSYIGTGNNQPQHF. The CDR3 DNA reads as TGTGCCAGCAGCTATATTGGGACAGGTAACAATCAGCCCCAGCATTTT.

The table lists this clonotype with many counts. The rearrangement links TRBV20-1 to TRBJ1-4; tentative D call: TRBD1 (5 bases). Trimming removed 4 bases from V and 8 bases from J, with 14 bases in between. Germline-derived CDR1 and CDR2 are DFQATT and SNEGSKA (reference sequence). The CDR3 totals 13 residues. The CDR3 DNA reads TGCAGTGCTAAGGGGAACGGGGGGGAAAAACTGTTTTTT. It translates to CSAKGNGGEKLFF.

The V and J genes are TRBV12-3 or TRBV12-4 and TRBJ1-1; D might be TRBD1 (5 bases). The CDR3 consists of 13 residues. The germline V and J ends were trimmed by 4 bases and 7 bases, with 13 bases remaining between them. The CDR3, as DNA: TGTGCCAGCAGTTCCTTGGGGGGAAGTGAAGCTTTCTTT. Amino acid sequence: CASSSLGGSEAFF.

This clonotype was counted many times. V and J are TRBV7-9 and TRBJ2-7; the match to TRBD1 covers 7 bases. The germline gives CDR1 SEHNR, CDR2 FQNEAQ (reference sequence). The V gene end was trimmed by 5 bases and the J gene end by 5 bases; junction bases not matched to a gene: 12. CDR3 length: 15 residues. In DNA, the CDR3 is TGTGCCAGCAGCCTTCCCGGGACAGCCCAGAACGAGCAGTACTTC. Protein product: CASSLPGTAQNEQYF.

The sample holds many counts of this clonotype. The rearrangement links TRBV20-1 to TRBJ2-3, with TRBD2 as a possible D gene (6 bases). Per the germline V gene, CDR1 is DFQATT and CDR2 is SNEGSKA (reference sequence). The CDR3 spans 14 residues. V lost 1 base to trimming and J lost 1 base, with 9 bases between them. CDR3 DNA: TGCAGTGCTAGAGTTTCGGGGGGCACAGATACGCAGTATTTT. Translation gives CSARVSGGTDTQYF.

This clonotype showed up many times. The chain has TRBV6-2 or TRBV6-3 and TRBJ2-1; the D is unclear. The V end was cut by 0 bases, the J end by 4 bases, with 4 bases between. The germline CDR1 and CDR2 sequences are MNHEY and SVGEGT. The CDR3 spans 13 residues. The CDR3 loop reads CASSYSGYNEQFF. The CDR3 DNA reads TGTGCCAGCAGTTACTCCGGGTACAATGAGCAGTTCTTC.

This clonotype was detected ten times or more. The J gene is TRBJ2-6, the V gene TRBV4-3; no firm D call. V lost 0 bases, J lost 0 bases, and 9 bases lay in between. The V gene's germline CDR1 is LGHNA and CDR2 YSLEER. This CDR3 is built from 17 residues. The CDR3 region has the DNA TGCGCCAGCAGCCAAGATCATTTCTCCTCTGGGGCCAACGTCCTGACTTTC. Translation: CASSQDHFSSGANVLTF.

This clonotype was seen ten or more times. The junction and the germline gene differ at one end; a read error may be behind it. The V and J genes are TRBV6-2 or TRBV6-3 and TRBJ1-2, with D tentatively TRBD1 (5 bases). Germline V CDR1 and CDR2: MNHEY, SVGEGT. The CDR3 is 12 residues long. CDR3 residues: CASRSGLTAYGF. The CDR3 DNA is TGTGCCAGCCGGTCGGGACTGACGGCCTACGGCTTC.

This clonotype has at least ten counts. The J gene is TRBJ1-2, the V gene TRBV29-1; D is ambiguous. This CDR3 has 15 amino acids. The V gene lost 4 bases and the J gene lost 2 bases, with 17 bases spanning the gap. Germline V lookup: CDR1 SQVTM, CDR2 ANQGSEA. The CDR3 spells CSVAQPGSPNYGYTF. CDR3 bases: TGCAGCGTTGCTCAACCGGGGTCGCCCAACTATGGCTACACCTTC.

In its sample, this clonotype was seen a few times. V is TRBV20-1 and J is TRBJ1-1; 7 bases align to TRBD1. J gave up 1 base and V 0 bases, and 8 bases lay outside the gene matches. The CDR3 runs 16 residues. In germline, CDR1 is DFQATT, CDR2 SNEGSKA (reference sequence). DNA of the CDR3: TGCAGTGCTAGAGAAGGGGGCAGGGCGTGGAACACTGAAGCTTTCTTT. This encodes CSAREGGRAWNTEAFF.

This clonotype showed up many times. This sequence joins TRBV28 and TRBJ2-5; unclear D gene. This CDR3 is 15 amino acids long. Trimming pared 3 bases from V and 4 bases from J, leaving 15 bases between. The germline V gene encodes CDR1 MDHEN and CDR2 SYDVKM. The CDR3 DNA is TGTGCCAGCAGTTTGAGAGGTCGTATGGGAGAGACCCAGTACTTC. Translated, it gives CASSLRGRMGETQYF.

This clonotype came up many times. The chain recombines TRBV19 with TRBJ1-4, with 7 bases fitting TRBD1. Unmatched junction bases numbered 4, after V lost 5 bases and J lost 1 base. This CDR3 has 15 amino acids. Per germline, CDR1 LNHDA and CDR2 SQIVND (reference sequence). The CDR3 reads CASSGRQGTNEKLFF. The CDR3 region has the DNA TGTGCCAGTAGTGGACGACAGGGAACTAATGAAAAACTGTTTTTT.

This clonotype has at least ten counts. The rearrangement links TRBV20-1 to TRBJ2-1; tentatively, D is TRBD2 (6 bases). V was shortened by 1 base and J by 12 bases, with 19 bases between the two germline ends. Germline CDR1 and CDR2: DFQATT and SNEGSKA (reference sequence). This CDR3 contains 14 residues. The CDR3 is CSARVRDPLGRQFF. In DNA, the CDR3 is TGCAGTGCTAGAGTCCGGGACCCCCTCGGGAGGCAGTTCTTC.